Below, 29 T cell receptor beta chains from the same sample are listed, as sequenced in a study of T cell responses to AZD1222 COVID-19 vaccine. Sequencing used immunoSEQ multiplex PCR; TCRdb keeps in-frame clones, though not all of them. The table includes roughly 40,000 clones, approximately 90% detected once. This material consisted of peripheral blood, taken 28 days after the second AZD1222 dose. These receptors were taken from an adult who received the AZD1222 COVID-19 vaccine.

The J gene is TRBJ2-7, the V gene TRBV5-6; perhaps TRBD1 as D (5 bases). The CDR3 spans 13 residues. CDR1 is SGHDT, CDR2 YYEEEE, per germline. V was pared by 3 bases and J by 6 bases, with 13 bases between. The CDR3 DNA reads TGTGCCAGCAGCTCACGTTCAGGGTTCGAGCAGTACTTC. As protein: CASSSRSGFEQYF.

In nucleotides, the CDR3 is TGTGCCAGTAGTATGGGCCCGGGGAACACTGAAGCTTTCTTT. This encodes CASSMGPGNTEAFF. This rearrangement joins TRBV19 to TRBJ1-1, with D uncertain. Trimming stripped 3 bases from V and 1 base from J, with 9 bases between. The length of the CDR3 is 14 residues. CDR1 is LNHDA and CDR2 is SQIVND in the germline V gene (reference sequence).

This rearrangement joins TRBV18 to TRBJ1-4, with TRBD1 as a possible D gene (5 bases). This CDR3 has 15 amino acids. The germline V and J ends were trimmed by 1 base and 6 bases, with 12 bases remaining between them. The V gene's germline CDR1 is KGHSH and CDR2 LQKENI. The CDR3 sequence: CASSPRQGGDEKLFF. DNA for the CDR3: TGTGCCAGCTCACCACGGCAGGGAGGCGATGAAAAACTGTTTTTT.

The chain's CDR3 is CASSVSSGNTIYF. The CDR3 DNA reads TGTGCCAGCAGTGTTAGCTCTGGAAACACCATATATTTT. The rearrangement joins TRBV2 to TRBJ1-3; D call uncertain. Germline CDR1 and CDR2: SNHLY and FYNNEI. V lost 4 bases and J lost 0, with 4 bases in between. The CDR3 runs to 13 residues.

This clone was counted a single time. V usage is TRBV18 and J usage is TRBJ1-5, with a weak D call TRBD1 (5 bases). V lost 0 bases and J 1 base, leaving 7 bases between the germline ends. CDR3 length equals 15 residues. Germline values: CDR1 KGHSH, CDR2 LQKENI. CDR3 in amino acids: CASSPPAGSNQPQHF. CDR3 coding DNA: TGTGCCAGCTCACCACCCGCAGGGAGCAATCAGCCCCAGCATTTT.

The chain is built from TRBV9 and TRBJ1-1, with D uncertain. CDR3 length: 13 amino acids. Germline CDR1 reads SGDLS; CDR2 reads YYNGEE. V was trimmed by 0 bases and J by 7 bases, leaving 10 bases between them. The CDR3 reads CASSVVDRGEAFF. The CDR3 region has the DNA TGTGCCAGCAGCGTAGTGGATCGGGGTGAAGCTTTCTTT.

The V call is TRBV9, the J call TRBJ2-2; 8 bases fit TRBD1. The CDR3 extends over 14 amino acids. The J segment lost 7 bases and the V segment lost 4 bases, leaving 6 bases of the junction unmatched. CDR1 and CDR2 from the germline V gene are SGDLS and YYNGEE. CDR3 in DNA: TGTGCCAGCAGCCTGACAGGGGACCACGGGGAGCTGTTTTTT. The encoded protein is CASSLTGDHGELFF.

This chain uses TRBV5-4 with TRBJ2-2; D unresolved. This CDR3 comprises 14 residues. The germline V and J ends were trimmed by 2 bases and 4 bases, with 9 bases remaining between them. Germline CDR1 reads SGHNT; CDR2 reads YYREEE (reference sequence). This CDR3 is CASSFSSFTGELFF. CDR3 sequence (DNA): TGTGCCAGCAGCTTTTCGTCCTTCACCGGGGAGCTGTTTTTT. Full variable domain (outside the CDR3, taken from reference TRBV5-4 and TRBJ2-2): ETGVTQSPTHLIKTRGQQVTLRCSSQSGHNTVSWYQQALGQGPQFIFQYYREEENGRGNFPPRFSGLQFPNYSSELNVNALELDDSALYLCASSFSSFTGELFFGEGSRLTVL.

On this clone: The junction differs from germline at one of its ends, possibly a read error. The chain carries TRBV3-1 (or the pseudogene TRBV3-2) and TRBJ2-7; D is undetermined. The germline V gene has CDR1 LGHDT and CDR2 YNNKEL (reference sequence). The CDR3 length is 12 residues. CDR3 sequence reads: CASSQETYVQYF. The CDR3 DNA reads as TGTGCCAGCAGCCAAGAGACTTACGTGCAGTACTTC.

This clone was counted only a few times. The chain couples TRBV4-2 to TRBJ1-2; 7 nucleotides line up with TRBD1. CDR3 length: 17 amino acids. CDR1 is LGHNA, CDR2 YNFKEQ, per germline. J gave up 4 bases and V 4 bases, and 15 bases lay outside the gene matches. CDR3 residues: CASSPSGGQGEGYGYTF. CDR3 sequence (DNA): TGTGCCAGCAGCCCCTCCGGCGGTCAGGGGGAGGGCTATGGCTACACCTTC.

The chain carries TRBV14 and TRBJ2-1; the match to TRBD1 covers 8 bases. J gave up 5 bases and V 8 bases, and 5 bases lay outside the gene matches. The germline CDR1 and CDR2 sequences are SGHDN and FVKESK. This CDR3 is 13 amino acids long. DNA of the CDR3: TGTGCCAGCCGCGACAGGGGTAACAATGAGCAGTTCTTC. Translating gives CASRDRGNNEQFF.

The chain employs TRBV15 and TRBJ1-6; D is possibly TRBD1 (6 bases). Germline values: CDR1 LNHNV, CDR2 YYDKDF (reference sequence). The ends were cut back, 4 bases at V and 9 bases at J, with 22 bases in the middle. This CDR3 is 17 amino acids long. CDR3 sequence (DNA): TGTGCCACCAGCACCCGATGGGGGGCAGGTGGGATTTCACCCCTCCACTTT. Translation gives CATSTRWGAGGISPLHF.

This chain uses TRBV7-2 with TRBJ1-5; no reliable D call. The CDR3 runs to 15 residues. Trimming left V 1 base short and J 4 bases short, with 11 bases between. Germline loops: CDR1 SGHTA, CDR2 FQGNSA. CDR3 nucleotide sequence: TGTGCCAGCAGCTTAGGAAAGGGCACTAATCAGCCCCAGCATTTT. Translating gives CASSLGKGTNQPQHF.

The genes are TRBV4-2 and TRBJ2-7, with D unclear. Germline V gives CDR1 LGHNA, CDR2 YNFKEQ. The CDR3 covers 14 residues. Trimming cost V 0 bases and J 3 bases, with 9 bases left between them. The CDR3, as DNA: TGTGCCAGCAGCCAAGACACTATGGGCTACGAGCAGTACTTC. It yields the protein CASSQDTMGYEQYF.

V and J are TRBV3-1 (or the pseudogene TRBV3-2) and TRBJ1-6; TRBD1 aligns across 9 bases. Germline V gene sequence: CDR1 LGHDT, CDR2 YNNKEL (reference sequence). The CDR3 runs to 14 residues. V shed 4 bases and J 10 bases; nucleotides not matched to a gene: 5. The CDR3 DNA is TGTGCCAGCAGCCCGGGACAGGGAAGATCACCCCTCCACTTT. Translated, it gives CASSPGQGRSPLHF.

CDR3 nucleotides: TGTGCCAGCAGCTTGGACGGGGGCCACGAGCAGTACTTC. This codes for CASSLDGGHEQYF. The chain is built from TRBV5-4 and TRBJ2-7; D may correspond to TRBD1 or TRBD2 (6 bases each). Germline V CDR1 and CDR2: SGHNT, YYREEE (reference sequence). This CDR3 has 13 amino acids. With 0 bases removed from V and 5 bases from J, the gap between germline ends came to 9 bases.

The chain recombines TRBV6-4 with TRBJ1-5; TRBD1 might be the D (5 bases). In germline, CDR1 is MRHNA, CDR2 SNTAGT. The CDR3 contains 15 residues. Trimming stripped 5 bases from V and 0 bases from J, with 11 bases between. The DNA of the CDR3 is TGTGCCAGCAGTCAAGACAGTTATAGCAATCAGCCCCAGCATTTT. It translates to CASSQDSYSNQPQHF.

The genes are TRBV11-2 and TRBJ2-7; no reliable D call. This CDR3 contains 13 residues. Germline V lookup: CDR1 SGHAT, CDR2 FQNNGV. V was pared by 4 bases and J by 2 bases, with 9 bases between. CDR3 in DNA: TGTGCCAGCAGCTCCGGGCTTACCTACGAGCAGTACTTC. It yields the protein CASSSGLTYEQYF.

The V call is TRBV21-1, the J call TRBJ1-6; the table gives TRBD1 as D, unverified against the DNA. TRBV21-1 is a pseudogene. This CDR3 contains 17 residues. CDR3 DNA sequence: TGTGCCAGCAGCCTCCCCTCTACAGGGGTTGGAAATTCACCCCTCCACTTT. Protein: CASSLPSTGVGNSPLHF.

CDR3 sequence: CASSGTVLLFF. The CDR3 bases are TGTGCCAGCAGTGGGACAGTGCTGCTGTTTTTT. This rearrangement joins TRBV2 to TRBJ1-4; possibly TRBD1 for D (6 bases). V lost 4 bases and J lost 14, with 11 bases in between. The CDR3 extends over 11 amino acids. Germline CDR1 reads SNHLY; CDR2 reads FYNNEI.

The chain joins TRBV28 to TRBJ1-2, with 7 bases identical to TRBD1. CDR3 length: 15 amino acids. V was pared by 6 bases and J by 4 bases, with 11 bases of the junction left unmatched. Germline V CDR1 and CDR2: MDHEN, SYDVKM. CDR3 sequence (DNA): TGTGCCAGCAGCCCTCCCTCGGGACAGATCTATGGCTACACCTTC. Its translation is CASSPPSGQIYGYTF.

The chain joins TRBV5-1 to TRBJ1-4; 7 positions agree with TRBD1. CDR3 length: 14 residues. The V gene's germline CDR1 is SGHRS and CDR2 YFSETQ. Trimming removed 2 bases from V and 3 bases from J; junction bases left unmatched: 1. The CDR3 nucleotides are TGCGCCAGCAGCTTTCAGGGGGCTAATGAAAAACTGTTTTTT. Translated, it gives CASSFQGANEKLFF.

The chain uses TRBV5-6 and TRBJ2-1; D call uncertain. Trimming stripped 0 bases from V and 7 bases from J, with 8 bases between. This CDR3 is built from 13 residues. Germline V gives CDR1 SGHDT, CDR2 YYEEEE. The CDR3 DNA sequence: TGTGCCAGCAGCTTGGGGGTGGTGAATGAGCAGTTCTTC. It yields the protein CASSLGVVNEQFF.

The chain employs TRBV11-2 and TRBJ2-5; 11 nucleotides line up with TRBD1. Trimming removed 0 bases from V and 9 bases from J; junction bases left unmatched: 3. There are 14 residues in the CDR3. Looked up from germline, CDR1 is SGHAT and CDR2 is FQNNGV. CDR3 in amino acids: CASSLEGQGGAQYF. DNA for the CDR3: TGTGCCAGCAGCTTAGAGGGACAGGGGGGGGCCCAGTACTTC.

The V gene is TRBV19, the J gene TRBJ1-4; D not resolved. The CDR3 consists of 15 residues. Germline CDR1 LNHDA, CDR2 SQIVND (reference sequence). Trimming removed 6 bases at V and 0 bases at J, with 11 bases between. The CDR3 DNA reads TGTGCCAGTAGCCCCTCAGCCACAACTAATGAAAAACTGTTTTTT. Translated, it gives CASSPSATTNEKLFF.

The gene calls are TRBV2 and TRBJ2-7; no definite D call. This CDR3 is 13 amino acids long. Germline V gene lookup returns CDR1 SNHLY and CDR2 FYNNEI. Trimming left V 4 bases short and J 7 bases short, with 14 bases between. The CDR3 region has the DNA TGTGCCAGCAGTGTAACCGGGCTAACGGAGCAGTACTTC. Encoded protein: CASSVTGLTEQYF.

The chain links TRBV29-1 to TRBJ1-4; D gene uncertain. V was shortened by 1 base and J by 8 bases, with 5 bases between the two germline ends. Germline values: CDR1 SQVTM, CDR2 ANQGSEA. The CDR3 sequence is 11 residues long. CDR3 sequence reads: CSVEVGEKLFF. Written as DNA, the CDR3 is TGCAGCGTTGAAGTCGGGGAAAAACTGTTTTTT.

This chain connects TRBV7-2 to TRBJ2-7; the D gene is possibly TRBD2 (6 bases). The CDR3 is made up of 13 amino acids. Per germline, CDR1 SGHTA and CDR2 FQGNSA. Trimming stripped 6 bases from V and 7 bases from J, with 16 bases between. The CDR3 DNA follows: TGTGCCAGCAGGAAGGGGACGGCGGGAGAGCAGTACTTC. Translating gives CASRKGTAGEQYF.

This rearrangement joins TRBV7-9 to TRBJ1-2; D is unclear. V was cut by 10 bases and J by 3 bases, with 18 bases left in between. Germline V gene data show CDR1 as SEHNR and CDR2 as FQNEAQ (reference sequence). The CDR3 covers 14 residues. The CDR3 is CATREFGSHYGYTF. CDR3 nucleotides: TGTGCCACGAGGGAGTTTGGGAGTCACTATGGCTACACCTTC.